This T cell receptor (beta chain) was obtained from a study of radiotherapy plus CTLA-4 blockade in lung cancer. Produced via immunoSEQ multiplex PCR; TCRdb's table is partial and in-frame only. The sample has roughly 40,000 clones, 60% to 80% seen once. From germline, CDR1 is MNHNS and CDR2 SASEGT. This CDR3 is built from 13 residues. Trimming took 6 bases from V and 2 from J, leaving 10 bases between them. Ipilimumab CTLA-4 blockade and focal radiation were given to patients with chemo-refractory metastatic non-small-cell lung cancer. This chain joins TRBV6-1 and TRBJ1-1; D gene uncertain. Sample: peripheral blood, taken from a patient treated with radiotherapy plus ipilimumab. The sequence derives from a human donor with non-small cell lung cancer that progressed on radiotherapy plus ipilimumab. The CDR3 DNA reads TGTGCCAGCAGGGAGGGAGTAAACACTGAAGCTTTCTTT. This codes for CASREGVNTEAFF.